Listed below are T cell receptor beta chains from one sample, sequenced in a study of Graves' ophthalmopathy and Graves' hyperthyroidism. One entry per CDR3 protein, called by TCRdb with MiXCR from the multiplex PCR reads. The sample consists of 740,000 or so distinct CDR3 sequences, 40% of them appearing once. The material sequenced was peripheral blood. Every receptor here comes from an adult man with Graves' ophthalmopathy. Each CDR3 is given with its conserved first and last residue. Fields, in order: D gene, J gene, clone size, V gene, CDR3 DNA, CDR3 protein. D genes are given only for firm matches. Where a row states a size, it is once, few, many or the class of an expanded clone; other rows omit it.

TRBD2	TRBJ2-7	NA	TRBV7-8	TGTGCCAGCAGCACTGGACTAGATAGGGTCTACGAGCAGTACTTC	CASSTGLDRVYEQYF
NA	TRBJ2-2	NA	TRBV25-1	TGTGCCAGCCTGGAAGGGGCGCACACCGGGGAGCTGTTTTTT	CASLEGAHTGELFF
NA	TRBJ2-3	NA	TRBV10-1	TGCGCCAGCGGAGCGTCACTTGAGGATACGCAGTATTTT	CASGASLEDTQYF
TRBD1	TRBJ2-7	NA	TRBV11-2	TGTGCCTGGGGGACAGTATCCTACGAGCAGTACTTC	CAWGTVSYEQYF
NA	TRBJ2-7	NA	TRBV7-9	TGTGCCAGCAGCTTAAGTTCGGCCCCCCACGAGCAGTACTTC	CASSLSSAPHEQYF
NA	TRBJ1-5	few	TRBV20-1	TGCAGTGCCCCACAGGGATTGTATCAGCCCCAGCATTTT	CSAPQGLYQPQHF
TRBD1	TRBJ2-5	few	TRBV20-1	TGCAGTGCCCCATCGGGACAGGGGGCTCAAGAGACCCAGTACTTC	CSAPSGQGAQETQYF
NA	TRBJ1-2	many	TRBV20-1	TGCAGTGCCAAGAGTACTGGCTACACCTTC	CSAKSTGYTF
NA	TRBJ1-5	NA	TRBV10-3	TGTGCCATCACAGCCGGACCTCAAGAGACCCAGCATTTT	CAITAGPQETQHF
TRBD2	TRBJ2-7	NA	TRBV7-6	TGTGCCAGCAGTTGGGAGGGGTCCGCTACCTACGAGCAGTACTTC	CASSWEGSATYEQYF
NA	TRBJ1-1	few	TRBV6-1	TGTGCCAGCAGTGAAGCGATACGGGGTGAAGCTTTCTTT	CASSEAIRGEAFF
NA	TRBJ2-5	NA	TRBV7-9	TGTGCCAGCAGCTATGAACAGAAGACCCAGTACTTC	CASSYEQKTQYF
TRBD1	TRBJ1-6	few	TRBV20-1	TGCAGTGCTAGTGCGTCAGGCACGGGACAGCTTAATTCACCCCTCCACTTT	CSASASGTGQLNSPLHF
TRBD1	TRBJ1-1	few	TRBV7-9	TGTGCCAGCAGCTTGGAAGCAGGGGGCACTGAAGCTTTCTTT	CASSLEAGGTEAFF
NA	TRBJ1-6	NA	TRBV5-1	TGCGCCAGCAGCTTTGAAGGGAATAATTCACCCCTCCACTTT	CASSFEGNNSPLHF
TRBD2	TRBJ2-5	NA	TRBV12-3/TRBV12-4	TGTGCCAGCAGTTTTCAGCGGGGCTACCAAGAGACCCAGTACTTC	CASSFQRGYQETQYF
NA	TRBJ1-2	few	TRBV10-3	TGTGCCAGCAGTTTCCGCGGCGGACGTACGGGCTACACCTTC	CASSFRGGRTGYTF
NA	TRBJ1-5	NA	TRBV24-1	TGTGCCAGCAGTTACGGGTTTCTTAGCAATCAGCCCCAGCATTTT	CASSYGFLSNQPQHF
TRBD1	TRBJ1-1	many	TRBV20-1	TGCAGTGCTCCCCCGGGCACAGGGGTCATGAACACTGAAGCTTTCTTT	CSAPPGTGVMNTEAFF
NA	TRBJ1-6	NA	TRBV14	TGTGCCAGCAGCCAAACCCTAGGATCTAGCGCCTATAATTCACCCCTCCACTTT	CASSQTLGSSAYNSPLHF
TRBD1	TRBJ1-2	few	TRBV16	TGTGCCAGCAGCCAAAACGTGGCCAACAGGGGGGAGAACTATGGCTACACCTTC	CASSQNVANRGENYGYTF
TRBD1	TRBJ1-2	NA	TRBV6-5	TGTGCCAGCAGTTACTCCCCGGACAGGGGAACGAATGGCTACACCTTC	CASSYSPDRGTNGYTF
NA	TRBJ2-5	few	TRBV25-1	TGTGCCAGCAGTGAATTAACCGGGCAAACCTCGGGGGAGACCCAGTACTTC	CASSELTGQTSGETQYF
NA	TRBJ2-7	NA	TRBV7-9	TGTGCCAGCAGCTTTGCGCAGCTTCCCTACGAGCAGTACTTC	CASSFAQLPYEQYF
TRBD2	TRBJ2-2	NA	TRBV10-2	TGCGCCAGCAGCCAAGATGGGCTAGCGGGGGGCACCGGGGAGCTGTTTTTT	CASSQDGLAGGTGELFF
TRBD2	TRBJ2-3	NA	TRBV11-1	TGTGCCAGCACCCCGGGACTAGCGGGTCGTTCTGCGGATACGCAGTATTTT	CASTPGLAGRSADTQYF
TRBD1	TRBJ2-2	NA	TRBV7-2	TGTGCCAGCAGCTTTTACAACAGGGGCACGAACACCGGGGAGCTGTTTTTT	CASSFYNRGTNTGELFF
NA	TRBJ1-2	NA	TRBV20-1	TGCAGTGCTAGAGGGGGGTGGTCAGGGGATGACTATGGCTACACCTTC	CSARGGWSGDDYGYTF
NA	TRBJ2-7	NA	TRBV29-1	TGCAGCGTTGAAGGGGGGGGGCTGGCCTACGAGCAGTACTTC	CSVEGGGLAYEQYF
TRBD1	TRBJ1-1	NA	TRBV11-2	TGTGCCAGCAATTTACAGGGGCTGAACACTGAAGCTTTCTTT	CASNLQGLNTEAFF
TRBD1	TRBJ1-5	NA	TRBV24-1	TGTGCCACCAGTTACTCCACAGACAGGGATCGCAATCAGCCCCAGCATTTT	CATSYSTDRDRNQPQHF
TRBD1	TRBJ2-2	NA	TRBV2	TGTGCCAGCAGTCGACGGACAGGGGACACCGGGGAGCTGTTTTTT	CASSRRTGDTGELFF
NA	TRBJ1-2	NA	TRBV6-1	TGTGCCAGCAGGCGCACGAACTATGGCTACACCTTC	CASRRTNYGYTF
NA	TRBJ1-5	NA	TRBV6-5	TGTGCCAGCAGTTACGGTGCCAATCAGCCCCAGCATTTT	CASSYGANQPQHF
NA	TRBJ1-1	once	TRBV19	TGTGCCGGTAGTAGCAGGGGTCGAACTGAAGCTTTCTTT	CAGSSRGRTEAFF
TRBD2	TRBJ2-7	many	TRBV5-1	TGCGCCAGCAGGACTAGCGGGACATCCTACGAGCAGTACTTC	CASRTSGTSYEQYF
TRBD2	TRBJ2-7	few	TRBV7-3	TGTGCCAGCAGCCAAGTCGGGGGGGCCTACGAGCAGTACTTC	CASSQVGGAYEQYF
NA	TRBJ1-1	few	TRBV20-1	TGCAGTGCTAGACCCCGTGGGGGAGATACTGAAGCTTTCTTT	CSARPRGGDTEAFF
NA	TRBJ1-3	NA	TRBV5-1	TGCGCCAGCAGCTTGGGGGGACACAGCTCTGGAAACACCATATATTTT	CASSLGGHSSGNTIYF
NA	TRBJ1-1	many	TRBV7-9	TGTGCCACGGACCCCATCGGGACTGAAGCTTTCTTT	CATDPIGTEAFF
TRBD1	TRBJ1-5	NA	TRBV5-4	TGTGCCAGCAGCTTGGGAGGGGGCGCGGATCAGCCCCAGCATTTT	CASSLGGGADQPQHF
NA	TRBJ2-6	many	TRBV7-3	TGTGCCAGCAGCTTGACAGCTTCTGGGGCCAACGTCCTGACTTTC	CASSLTASGANVLTF
NA	TRBJ2-5	few	TRBV2	TGTGCCAGCAGTGGCCCGGACGGCCTGGAGACCCAGTACTTC	CASSGPDGLETQYF
TRBD1	TRBJ1-5	NA	TRBV7-3	TGTGCCAGCAGCTTTACTGGACAGGGGCCCGGTTTGGTTTTT	CASSFTGQGPGLVF
NA	TRBJ2-7	few	TRBV5-5	TGTGCCAGCAGCTTGGATAGGGACACCTACGAGCAGTACTTC	CASSLDRDTYEQYF
NA	TRBJ1-5	NA	TRBV20-1	TGCAGTGCTAGAGTCCCGGGGGTTCAGCATTTT	CSARVPGVQHF
NA	TRBJ1-5	few	TRBV6-1	TGTGCCAGCACCCCCCAGGGAGGGTATAGCAATCAGCCCCAGCATTTT	CASTPQGGYSNQPQHF
NA	TRBJ2-7	few	TRBV7-3	TGTGCCAGCAGCTTAAGAATTTACGAGCAGTACTTC	CASSLRIYEQYF
NA	TRBJ2-6	many	TRBV9	TGTGCCAGCAGCGTAGTGGCTCTTGGGGCCAACGTCCTGACTTTC	CASSVVALGANVLTF
NA	TRBJ1-4	many	TRBV15	TGTGCCACCAGCTTAATCCCCCCTGCAACTAATGAAAAACTGTTTTTT	CATSLIPPATNEKLFF